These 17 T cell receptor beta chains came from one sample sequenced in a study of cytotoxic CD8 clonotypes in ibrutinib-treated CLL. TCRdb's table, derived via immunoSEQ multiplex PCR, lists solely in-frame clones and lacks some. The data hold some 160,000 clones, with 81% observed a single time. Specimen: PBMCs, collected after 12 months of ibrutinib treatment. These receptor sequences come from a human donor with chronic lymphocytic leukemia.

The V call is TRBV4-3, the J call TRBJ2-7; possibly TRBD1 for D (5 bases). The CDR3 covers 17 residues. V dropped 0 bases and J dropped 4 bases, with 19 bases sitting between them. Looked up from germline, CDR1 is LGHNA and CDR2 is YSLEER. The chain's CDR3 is CASSQDWSVRVGYEQYF. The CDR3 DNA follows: TGCGCCAGCAGCCAAGATTGGTCGGTCAGGGTGGGGTACGAGCAGTACTTC.

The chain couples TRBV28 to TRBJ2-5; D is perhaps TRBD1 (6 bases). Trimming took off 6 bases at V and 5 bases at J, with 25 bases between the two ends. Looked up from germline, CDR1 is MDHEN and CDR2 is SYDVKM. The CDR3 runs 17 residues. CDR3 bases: TGTGCCAGCAGCCCAGCCTCTCGGACAGTTGGGGCGGAGACCCAGTACTTC. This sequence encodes CASSPASRTVGAETQYF.

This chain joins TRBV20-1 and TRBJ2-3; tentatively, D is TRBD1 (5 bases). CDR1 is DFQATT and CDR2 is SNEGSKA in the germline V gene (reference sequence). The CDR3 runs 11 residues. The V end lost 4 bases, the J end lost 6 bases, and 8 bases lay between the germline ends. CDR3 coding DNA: TGCAGTGCTATGAAGGGGGATACGCAGTATTTT. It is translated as CSAMKGDTQYF.

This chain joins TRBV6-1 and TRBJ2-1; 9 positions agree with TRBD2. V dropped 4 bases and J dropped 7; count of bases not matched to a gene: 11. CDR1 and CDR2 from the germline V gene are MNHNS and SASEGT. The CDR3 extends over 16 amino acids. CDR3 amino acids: CASSVAASSGINEQFF. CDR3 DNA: TGTGCCAGCAGTGTAGCGGCGTCTAGCGGGATAAATGAGCAGTTCTTC.

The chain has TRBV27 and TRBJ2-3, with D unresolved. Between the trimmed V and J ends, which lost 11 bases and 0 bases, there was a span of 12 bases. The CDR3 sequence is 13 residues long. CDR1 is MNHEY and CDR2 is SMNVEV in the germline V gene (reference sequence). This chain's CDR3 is CASRYLSTDTQYF. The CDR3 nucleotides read TGTGCCTCCCGCTACCTAAGCACAGATACGCAGTATTTT.

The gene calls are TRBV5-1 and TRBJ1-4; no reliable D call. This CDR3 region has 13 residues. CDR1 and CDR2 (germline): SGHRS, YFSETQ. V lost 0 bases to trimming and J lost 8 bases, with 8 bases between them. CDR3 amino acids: CASSLGTVEKLFF. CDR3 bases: TGCGCCAGCAGCTTGGGGACTGTGGAAAAACTGTTTTTT.

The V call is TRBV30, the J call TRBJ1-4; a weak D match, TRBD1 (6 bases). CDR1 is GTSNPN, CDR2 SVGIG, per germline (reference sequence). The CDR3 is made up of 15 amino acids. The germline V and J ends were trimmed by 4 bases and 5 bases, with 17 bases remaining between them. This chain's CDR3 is CAWKMWTAGNEKLFF. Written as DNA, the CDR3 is TGTGCCTGGAAGATGTGGACAGCCGGCAATGAAAAACTGTTTTTT.

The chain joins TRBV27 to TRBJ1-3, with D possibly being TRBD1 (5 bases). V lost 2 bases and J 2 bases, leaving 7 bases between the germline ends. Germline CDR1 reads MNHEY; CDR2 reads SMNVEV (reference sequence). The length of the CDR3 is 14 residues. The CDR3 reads CASSLLGAGNTIYF. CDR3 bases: TGTGCCAGCAGTTTACTAGGGGCTGGAAACACCATATATTTT.

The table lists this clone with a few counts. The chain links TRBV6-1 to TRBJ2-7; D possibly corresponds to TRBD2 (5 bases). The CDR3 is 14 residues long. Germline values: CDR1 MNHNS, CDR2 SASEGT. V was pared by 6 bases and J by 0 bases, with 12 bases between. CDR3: CASSTGITSYEQYF. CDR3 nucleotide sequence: TGTGCCAGCAGCACCGGGATAACCTCCTACGAGCAGTACTTC.

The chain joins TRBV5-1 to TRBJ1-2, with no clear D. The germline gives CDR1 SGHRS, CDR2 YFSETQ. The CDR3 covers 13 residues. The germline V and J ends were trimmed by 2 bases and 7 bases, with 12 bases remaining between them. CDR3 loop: CASSFSGELGYTF. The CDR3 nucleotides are TGCGCCAGCAGCTTTTCTGGGGAACTTGGCTACACCTTC.

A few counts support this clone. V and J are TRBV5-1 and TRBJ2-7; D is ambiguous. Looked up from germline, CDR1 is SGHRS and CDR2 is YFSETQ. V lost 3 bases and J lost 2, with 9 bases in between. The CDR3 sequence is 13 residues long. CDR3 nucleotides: TGCGCCAGCAGCTCCGCTGGGGCCTACGAGCAGTACTTC. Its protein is CASSSAGAYEQYF.

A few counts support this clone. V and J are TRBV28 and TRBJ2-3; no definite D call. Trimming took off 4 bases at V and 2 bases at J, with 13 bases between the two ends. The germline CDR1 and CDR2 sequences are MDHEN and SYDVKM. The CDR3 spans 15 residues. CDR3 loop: CASSSPAKATDTQYF. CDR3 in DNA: TGTGCCAGCAGTTCGCCCGCTAAGGCCACAGATACGCAGTATTTT.

CDR3 sequence (DNA): TGTGCCAGCGGTCTACTAAGAGTCCAGGGGGCCAGTGGAAACACCATATATTTT. Translation gives CASGLLRVQGASGNTIYF. This chain joins TRBV28 and TRBJ1-3, with 8 nucleotides matching TRBD1. The CDR3 runs to 18 residues. Germline CDR1 and CDR2: MDHEN and SYDVKM. The V and J ends lost 8 bases and 3 bases, in that order; junction bases with no gene match: 18. The full variable domain, completed using reference TRBV28 and TRBJ1-3, is DVKVTQSSRYLVKRTGEKVFLECVQDMDHENMFWYRQDPGLGLRLIYFSYDVKMKEKGDIPEGYSVSREKKERFSLILESASTNQTSMYLCASGLLRVQGASGNTIYFGEGSWLTVV.

CDR3 residues: CASSKVEAGVGTYEQYF. In DNA, the CDR3 is TGCGCCAGCAGCAAAGTTGAGGCGGGGGTAGGGACCTACGAGCAGTACTTC. V gene TRBV4-3 combines with J gene TRBJ2-7; TRBD2 matches at 7 bases. CDR1 LGHNA and CDR2 YSLEER come from the germline V gene. CDR3 length: 17 amino acids. The V segment lost 5 bases and the J segment 2 bases; nucleotides outside the gene matches: 15.

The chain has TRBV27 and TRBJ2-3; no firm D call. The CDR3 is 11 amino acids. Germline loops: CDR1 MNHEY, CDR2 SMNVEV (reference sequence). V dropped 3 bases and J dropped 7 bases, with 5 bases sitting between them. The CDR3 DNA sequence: TGTGCCAGCAGTTTTCGGCATACGCAGTATTTT. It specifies CASSFRHTQYF.

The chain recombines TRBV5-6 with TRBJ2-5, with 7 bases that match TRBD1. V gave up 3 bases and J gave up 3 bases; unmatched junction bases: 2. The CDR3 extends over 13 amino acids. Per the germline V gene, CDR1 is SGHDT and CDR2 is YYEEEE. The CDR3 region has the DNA TGTGCCAGCAGCTACAGGGGTGAAGAGACCCAGTACTTC. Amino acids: CASSYRGEETQYF.

CDR3 region: CASSKGQGPGVCGYTF. CDR3 DNA sequence: TGTGCCAGCAGCAAAGGGCAGGGGCCGGGAGTATGTGGCTACACCTTC. This chain uses TRBV21-1 with TRBJ1-2. TRBV21-1 is recorded as a pseudogene. The CDR3 runs to 16 residues.